This T cell receptor beta chain was sequenced for a study of STAT3 mutations in large granular lymphocyte leukemia. The germline CDR1 and CDR2 sequences are SGHVS and FQNEAQ. The CDR3 spans 13 residues. Deletions cut 3 bases from V and 10 bases from J, with 15 bases between. Findings of the study overall: At least one immunodominant TCR beta clonotype appeared in every T-cell large granular lymphocyte leukemia patient.

Assay used: immunoSEQ multiplex PCR; TCRdb lists only in-frame clones, some missing. The table includes about 15,000 clones, roughly 81% detected once. Turning to this clone: No antigen is known for it.

Sequenced sample: peripheral blood mononuclear cells. This rearrangement joins TRBV7-8 to TRBJ1-2; D may be TRBD1 (5 bases). The sequence was collected from a man aged 45-65 years with T-cell large granular lymphocyte leukemia. Some clones in this sample may be carry-over from other donors' samples. Here the CDR3 reads CASSFRDGNDYTF. The CDR3, as DNA: TGTGCCAGCAGCTTCCGGGACGGCAATGACTACACCTTC.